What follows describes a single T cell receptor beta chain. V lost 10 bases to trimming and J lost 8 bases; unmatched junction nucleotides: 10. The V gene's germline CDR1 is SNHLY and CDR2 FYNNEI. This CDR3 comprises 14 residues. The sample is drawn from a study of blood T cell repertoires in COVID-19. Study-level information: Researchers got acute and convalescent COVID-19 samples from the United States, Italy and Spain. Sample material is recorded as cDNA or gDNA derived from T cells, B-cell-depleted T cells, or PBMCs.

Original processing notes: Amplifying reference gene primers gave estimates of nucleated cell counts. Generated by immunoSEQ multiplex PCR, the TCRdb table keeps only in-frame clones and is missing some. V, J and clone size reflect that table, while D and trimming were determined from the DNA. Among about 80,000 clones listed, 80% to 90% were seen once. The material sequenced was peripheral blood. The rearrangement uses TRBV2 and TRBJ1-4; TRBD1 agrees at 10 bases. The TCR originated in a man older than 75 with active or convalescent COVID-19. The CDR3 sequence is CATKTGTGEEKLFF. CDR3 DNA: TGTGCCACCAAAACCGGGACAGGGGAGGAAAAACTGTTTTTT.